The rows below give T cell receptor beta chains drawn from one sample of a study of CD8+CD57+ T cells in acquired aplastic anemia. Using its own MiXCR run on the reads, TCRdb lists one record per CDR3 protein. The sample includes about 260,000 distinct CDR3 sequences, roughly 82% of them seen just once. The sample comprised sorted CD4+, CD8+, or CD8+CD57+ T cells (not recorded which) from PBMCs. The receptor source for this set is a human donor with aplastic anemia. Each CDR3 is given with its conserved first and last residue. D genes are given only for firm matches. The listing skips clone size in some rows; elsewhere it reads once, few, many or a size class.

TRBJ2-1 . TRBV19 15 . . CASSITSGDIEQFFF
TRBJ1-5 . TRBV19 15 few TGTGCCAGTAGTCGGACGGTCGACGCAAATCAGCCCCAGCATTTT CASSRTVDANQPQHF
TRBJ2-3 . TRBV7-8 14 . TGTGCCAGCAGCTTAGCGCGAGACGCCGATGCCCATTCTTTT CASSLARDADAHSF
TRBJ2-3 . TRBV9 13 . TGTGCCAGCGGGGACGCTGGGACCATTCAGCAGTTTTTT CASGDAGTIQQFF
TRBJ1-2 . TRBV7-9 16 once TGTGCCAGCAGCTTGCGGTCAGGGAGAAGGAATGAGCAGTACACCTTC CASSLRSGRRNEQYTF
TRBJ1-1 . TRBV7-6 15 few TGTGCCAGCAGCTTAGAGCTAACAGAGAAGACTGAAGCGTTCTTT CASSLELTEKTEAFF
TRBJ2-2 TRBD1 TRBV11-3 15 . TGTGCCAGCAGCTTAGATCTGACAGGGAACGGGGAGCTGTTTTTT CASSLDLTGNGELFF
TRBJ2-3 . TRBV7-8 13 . TGTGCCAGCAGCTTAGGGGGAGGAGCCGATACGCAGTTT CASSLGGGADTQF
TRBJ2-5 . TRBV7-2 15 . TGTGCCAGCAGCTTAGCCCGCGGGACAAATGCGACCCAGTACTTC CASSLARGTNATQYF
TRBJ2-5 TRBD2 TRBV7-2 17 many TGTGCCAGCAGCTTAGGGACTAGCGGGAACTTGGTAGAGACCCAGTACTTC CASSLGTSGNLVETQYF
TRBJ2-3 TRBD2 TRBV7-8 13 . TGTGCCAGCAGCGTAGCGGGAGGAGATGATACGCAGTTT CASSVAGGDDTQF
TRBJ1-2 . TRBV2 11 . TGTGCCTCTAGGACAGTCTATGGCTACACCTTC CASRTVYGYTF
TRBJ2-3 . TRBV5-6 13 . TGTGCCAGCAGCTTGGACCCGGCAGATACGCAGTATTTT CASSLDPADTQYF
TRBJ2-3 . TRBV7-8 13 . TGTGCCAGCAGCTTAGCGGGAGGTCATACGACGTATTTT CASSLAGGHTTYF
TRBJ1-1 TRBD1 TRBV20-1 15 . TGCAGTGCCAGCAGCGGGGGACAGGGGAACACTGAAGCTTTCTTT CSASSGGQGNTEAFF
TRBJ2-3 TRBD2 TRBV2 14 . TGTGCCAGCAGGTTAGCGGGAGGTCCTGATCCGTATTTTTTT CASRLAGGPDPYFF